Its frequency marks the clone carrying this T cell receptor (beta chain) as medium-sized. Its antigen is still unknown. Germline V gene lookup returns CDR1 LGHNA and CDR2 YNFKEQ. The CDR3 is 14 residues long. With UMI labels, 5' RACE was used to prepare the TRB cDNA libraries. Each CDR3 protein gets one entry in TCRdb, which reprocessed the 5' RACE reads and gives no DNA. The sample shows under 3,500 distinct CDR3 sequences, and around 2% sits with its ten largest clones. This entry belongs to a study of CXCR3-negative and CXCR3-positive naive CD8 T cells. At the level of the study: Collectively, the libraries yielded about 140 million TRB reads in total, at about 1.5 +/- 0.3 million per library.

The study, taken as a whole, reports: Post-cryopreservation CXCR3 expression was partly diminished, and the bulk of assays employed fresh PBMCs. For naive cells, CXCR3-negative and CXCR3-positive subsets had similar TRBV-TRBJ usage; for memory cells, usage differed. Diversity proved comparably high across both naive subsets and much lower in memory CD8+ cells. CXCR3-negative naive cells had less hydrophobic TRB CDR3s than did CXCR3-positive naive cells.

The receptor comes from a human donor in good health. Some clones in this sample may be carry-over from other donors' samples. V is TRBV4-2 and J is TRBJ2-7; TCRdb returns TRBD2, unconfirmable since there is no DNA. The sequenced material came from naive CXCR3+ CD8+ T cells from blood. The subset is: CD45RO-CCR7+CD27+CD95- naive CD8+ T cells expressing CXCR3 (TNR3+). CDR3 amino acids: CASSQVGGSYEQYF.